These 5 T cell receptor beta chains came from one sample sequenced in a study of shared clonotypes between healthy human individuals (dated by TCRdb to 2020 to 2021). The library was built by means of the immunoSEQ multiplex PCR assay. Sourced from immuneACCESS, this table was stored by TCRdb with only in-frame sequences that have V and J called. A share of the clones is absent; for the studies checked, an unresolved V gene accounts for under half, and the remainder has no known explanation. The table for this sample lists about 750,000 clones; 80% to 95% of them were counted only once. In total, the top ten clones hold nearly 25% of the sample. For the CD8 naive samples, CD45RO-negative cells were positively selected for CCR7, yielding a CD45RA+CCR7+ population from which TemRA cells were excluded. Sequences were obtained from naive CD8+ T cells sorted from blood. According to the study, the label for this sample's cell subset or site signals: CD45RA+CCR7+. These receptors all stem from a man aged 30 to 45 in good health.

The chain joins TRBV28 to TRBJ2-3; 14 bases agree with TRBD2. The germline CDR1 and CDR2 sequences are MDHEN and SYDVKM. This CDR3 is built from 18 residues. The J segment lost 1 base and the V segment lost 5 bases, leaving 8 bases of the junction unmatched. The CDR3 DNA sequence: TGTGCCAGCAGTCCGGGACTAGCGGGAGTGGATGGCACAGATACGCAGTATTTT. Translation gives CASSPGLAGVDGTDTQYF.

The rearrangement joins TRBV30 to TRBJ2-5, with 10 bases aligning to TRBD2. Trimming at V came to 4 bases and at J to 5 bases, leaving 7 bases not matched to a gene. The CDR3 covers 14 residues. Germline V CDR1 and CDR2: GTSNPN, SVGIG (reference sequence). The CDR3 protein is CAWTSGRRGETQYF. CDR3 bases: TGTGCCTGGACTAGCGGGAGAAGAGGTGAGACCCAGTACTTC. The entire variable domain, with the rest obtained from reference TRBV30 and TRBJ2-5, is as follows: SQTIHQWPATLVQPVGSPLSLECTVEGTSNPNLYWYRQAAGRGLQLLFYSVGIGQISSEVPQNLSASRPQDRQFILSSKKLLLSDSGFYLCAWTSGRRGETQYFGPGTRLLVL.

The chain uses TRBV29-1 and TRBJ2-1; 8 bases align to TRBD2. The CDR3 loop spans 14 amino acids. V dropped 4 bases and J dropped 4; count of bases not matched to a gene: 6. CDR1 SQVTM and CDR2 ANQGSEA come from the germline V gene. CDR3: CSVAKAGAYNEQFF. The CDR3 DNA follows: TGCAGCGTTGCTAAAGCGGGAGCGTACAATGAGCAGTTCTTC.

The chain uses TRBV5-1 and TRBJ1-4; TRBD1 aligns across 9 bases. This CDR3 is 15 amino acids long. V was clipped by 0 bases and J by 8 bases; unmatched bases: 5. CDR1 and CDR2 from the germline V gene are SGHRS and YFSETQ. CDR3 region: CASSLGGQGSEKLFF. DNA of the CDR3: TGCGCCAGCAGCTTGGGGGGACAGGGAAGCGAAAAACTGTTTTTT. Combining the CDR3 with reference TRBV5-1 and TRBJ1-4 gives the whole variable domain KAGVTQTPRYLIKTRGQQVTLSCSPISGHRSVSWYQQTPGQGLQFLFEYFSETQRNKGNFPGRFSGRQFSNSRSEMNVSTLELGDSALYLCASSLGGQGSEKLFFGSGTQLSVL.

The genes are TRBV6-6 and TRBJ2-7; 7 bases match TRBD2. The CDR3 has 16 amino acids. Unmatched junction bases numbered 17, after V lost 7 bases and J lost 5 bases. The germline V gene encodes CDR1 MNHNY and CDR2 SVGAGI (reference sequence). The CDR3 reads CASTKAVAGAGHEQYF. The CDR3 DNA is TGTGCCAGCACCAAGGCAGTCGCGGGAGCGGGCCACGAGCAGTACTTC.